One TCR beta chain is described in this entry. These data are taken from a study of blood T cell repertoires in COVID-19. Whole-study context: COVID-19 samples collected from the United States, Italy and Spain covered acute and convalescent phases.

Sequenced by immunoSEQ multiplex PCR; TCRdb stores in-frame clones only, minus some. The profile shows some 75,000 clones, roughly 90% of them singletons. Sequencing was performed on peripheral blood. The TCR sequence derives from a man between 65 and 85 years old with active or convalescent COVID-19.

In DNA form, the CDR3 reads TGTGCCAGCAGCCTTGGGGGGGATTACACAGATACGCAGTATTTT. Its translation is CASSLGGDYTDTQYF. The chain recombines TRBV3-1 (or the pseudogene TRBV3-2) with TRBJ2-3; 7 bases agree with TRBD2. Trimming at V came to 4 bases and at J to 2 bases, leaving 6 bases not matched to a gene. The germline gives CDR1 LGHDT, CDR2 YNNKEL (reference sequence). This CDR3 has 15 residues.